Listed below are T cell receptor beta chains from one sample, sequenced in a study of OX40 agonist ivuxolimab in advanced cancers. Clones were sequenced by immunoSEQ multiplex PCR, and TCRdb holds only the in-frame ones, with some missing. Of 80,000 to 95,000 clones in the sample, under 90% were seen once. The sequencing here drew on CD4+ or CD8+ T cells sorted from blood, taken in a trial of the OX40 agonist ivuxolimab. All receptors come from an adult with an advanced solid tumor such as melanoma, head and neck, liver or kidney cancer. CDR3s include the opening cysteine and the closing phenylalanine or tryptophan. The D gene is left open where the match is weak. Clone size is not always given. Where it is, it says once, few, many or a class for expanded clones.

>TRBD1|TRBV7-6|TRBJ2-1|NA
CASSPRQGEWGEQFF
TGTGCCAGCAGCCCCCGACAGGGAGAATGGGGTGAGCAGTTCTTC
>NA|TRBV19|TRBJ1-2|NA
CASKRQINNYGYTF
TGTGCCAGTAAGAGACAGATCAATAACTATGGCTACACCTTC
>TRBD2|TRBV13|TRBJ2-2|NA
CASSLLAGTNTGELFF
TGTGCCAGCAGCTTACTAGCGGGGACGAACACCGGGGAGCTGTTTTTT
>TRBD1|TRBV4-1|TRBJ2-4|NA
CASSQDQGTGAWNAKNIQYF
TGCGCCAGCAGCCAAGATCAGGGGACAGGGGCGTGGAACGCCAAAAACATTCAGTACTTC
>NA|TRBV5-4|TRBJ1-2|NA
CASSLGGANYGYTF
TGTGCCAGCAGCTTGGGGGGAGCAAACTATGGCTACACCTTC
>NA|TRBV30|TRBJ1-6|NA
CAWNRDMGSPLHF
TGTGCCTGGAACAGGGACATGGGTTCACCCCTCCACTTT
>NA|TRBV6-1|TRBJ2-3|NA
CASSDGTLRPSTDTQYF
TGTGCCAGCAGTGACGGTACGTTGCGCCCTAGCACAGATACGCAGTATTTT
>TRBD2|TRBV19|TRBJ2-2|NA
CASSIRRTSVTGELFF
TGTGCCAGTAGTATCCGCCGGACTAGCGTAACCGGGGAGCTGTTTTTT
>TRBD1|TRBV19|TRBJ1-2|NA
CASSPRRDRYGYTF
TGTGCCAGTAGTCCCCGCCGGGACAGATATGGCTACACCTTC
>NA|TRBV25-1|TRBJ2-5|few
CASSAPIGTFQETQYF
TGTGCCAGCAGTGCCCCCATAGGGACATTCCAAGAGACCCAGTACTTC
>NA|TRBV12-5|TRBJ2-3|NA
CASGQQVTTQYF
TGTGCTAGTGGTCAACAGGTCACTACGCAGTATTTT
>NA|TRBV5-1|TRBJ1-4|NA
CASSPGGRFNEKLFF
TGCGCCAGCAGCCCCGGTGGTCGCTTTAATGAAAAACTGTTTTTT